The T cell receptor (beta chain) described here comes from a study of shared clonotypes between healthy human individuals. Study in general: The plates for each donor numbered three CD4 naive, three CD4 memory, two CD8 naive and one CD8 memory. Study-wide results and caveats: In a few donors, about 5% of naive CD4 clonotypes appeared in common.

Naive CD4+ cells were CD45RA-selected; the remaining cells were memory. In regard to this clone: The antigen remains undetermined.

Sequenced by immunoSEQ multiplex PCR; TCRdb stores in-frame clones only, minus some. The top ten hold over 0.3% of the sample, which has more than 1.2 million clones, roughly 98.5% seen once. This clonotype was obtained from a man aged 25 to 40 in good health. The material sequenced was naive CD4+ T cells sorted from blood. Sample subset: CD45RA+ positively selected.

The CDR3: CASSLGMKSSGNTIYF. The CDR3 region has the DNA TGTGCCAGCAGCTTAGGGATGAAAAGCTCTGGAAACACCATATATTTT. The rearrangement links TRBV11-3 to TRBJ1-3; no definite D call. This CDR3 has 16 residues. V gave up 1 base and J gave up 0 bases, with 10 bases separating them. CDR1 SGHNT and CDR2 YENEEA come from the germline V gene.